These 21 T cell receptor beta chains were sequenced from one sample in a study of CD8+ T cells in alopecia areata. Sample treatment: oral pan-JAK inhibitor, 5-10 mg twice daily. Extraction and reverse transcription of RNA yielded cDNA as the sequencing template. TCRdb keeps only in-frame clones here, not all; method: immunoSEQ multiplex PCR. Among 110,000 or so clones, roughly three fifths were seen once, and the ten largest hold under 3.5%. Sequencing was performed on CD4+ T cells sorted from blood, taken at week 24, from a patient treated with tofacitinib. The receptors derive from a human donor with alopecia areata.

This clone has more than one count but fewer than ten. This chain links TRBV5-1 with TRBJ2-5; 9 bases agree with TRBD1. From germline, CDR1 is SGHRS and CDR2 YFSETQ. The J segment lost 5 bases and the V segment lost 4 bases, leaving 12 bases of the junction unmatched. This CDR3 spans 16 amino acids. The CDR3 DNA is TGCGCCAGCAGCCTGAGGTCACAGGGGGCCGGGGAGACCCAGTACTTC. Translation: CASSLRSQGAGETQYF.

The rearrangement uses TRBV9 and TRBJ2-5, with TRBD2 identical over 14 bases. This CDR3 has 18 amino acids. Losses at the gene ends were 4 bases for V and 0 bases for J; bases not matched to a gene: 8. The germline gives CDR1 SGDLS, CDR2 YYNGEE. CDR3 DNA sequence: TGTGCCAGCAGCTTTGGACTAGCGGGGGGACTGTACCAAGAGACCCAGTACTTC. Translated: CASSFGLAGGLYQETQYF.

A note on this clone: Other DNA sequences in this specimen translate into the identical CDR3. This rearrangement joins TRBV29-1 to TRBJ2-5, with 9 bases identical to TRBD2. V dropped 2 bases and J dropped 2; count of bases not matched to a gene: 0. Germline V gives CDR1 SQVTM, CDR2 ANQGSEA. The CDR3 runs to 13 residues. For the CDR3, the DNA is TGCAGCGTTGAAACTAGCGGGCAAGAGACCCAGTACTTC. Protein product: CSVETSGQETQYF. The variable domain in full, completed from reference TRBV29-1 and TRBJ2-5, reads SAVISQKPSRDICQRGTSLTIQCQVDSQVTMMFWYRQQPGQSLTLIATANQGSEATYESGFVIDKFPISRPNLTFSTLTVSNMSPEDSSIYLCSVETSGQETQYFGPGTRLLVL.

This clone was seen a handful of times. The chain carries TRBV19 and TRBJ1-5; TRBD1 agrees at 7 bases. From germline, CDR1 is LNHDA and CDR2 SQIVND (reference sequence). Trimming cost V 5 bases and J 4 bases; bases outside gene matches: 8. This CDR3 is built from 15 residues. The CDR3 reads CASSPRDRGNQPQHF. Here the CDR3 DNA reads TGTGCCAGTAGTCCCCGGGACAGAGGGAATCAGCCCCAGCATTTT.

V gene TRBV7-2 combines with J gene TRBJ2-5; D remains unclear. V shed 1 base and J shed 4 bases, with 16 bases lying between them. Germline V gives CDR1 SGHTA, CDR2 FQGNSA. This CDR3 has 16 residues. The CDR3 region is CASSLVASLSGETQYF. The CDR3 nucleotides are TGTGCCAGCAGCTTAGTAGCCAGCCTCTCCGGAGAGACCCAGTACTTC.

The sample holds one count of this clone. J is TRBJ2-7 and V is TRBV18; 8 nucleotides align to TRBD1. The CDR3 has 14 residues. The V gene end was trimmed by 3 bases and the J gene end by 3 bases; junction bases not matched to a gene: 4. Germline V gives CDR1 KGHSH, CDR2 LQKENI. The CDR3 region has the DNA TGTGCCAGCTCACCCCCGGGACAGGTCTACGAGCAGTACTTC. Encoded protein: CASSPPGQVYEQYF. Full variable domain (outside the CDR3, taken from reference TRBV18 and TRBJ2-7): NAGVMQNPRHLVRRRGQEARLRCSPMKGHSHVYWYRQLPEEGLKFMVYLQKENIIDESGMPKERFSAEFPKEGPSILRIQQVVRGDSAAYFCASSPPGQVYEQYFGPGTRLTVT.

The chain joins TRBV7-2 to TRBJ2-5, with TRBD2 identical over 11 bases. V dropped 4 bases and J dropped 1; count of bases not matched to a gene: 2. The CDR3 is 15 amino acids. Germline-derived CDR1 and CDR2 are SGHTA and FQGNSA. The CDR3 DNA follows: TGTGCCAGCAGCTCCGGACTAGCGGGCCAAGAGACCCAGTACTTC. Translating gives CASSSGLAGQETQYF.

This chain uses TRBV25-1 with TRBJ1-4; D ambiguous. The CDR3 is 13 residues long. Trimming stripped 4 bases from V and 5 bases from J, with 8 bases between. Germline CDR1 is MGHDK and CDR2 is SYGVNS. Here the CDR3 reads CASSASPNEKLFF. The CDR3, as DNA: TGTGCCAGCAGTGCCTCCCCAAATGAAAAACTGTTTTTT.

In its sample, this clone was seen once. V gene TRBV5-1 combines with J gene TRBJ2-7; no reliable D call. The V gene's germline CDR1 is SGHRS and CDR2 YFSETQ. The CDR3 covers 12 residues. V was clipped by 0 bases and J by 7 bases, with 8 bases between them. The CDR3, as DNA: TGCGCCAGCAGCTTGGATAACCGGGAGCAGTACTTC. This gives the protein CASSLDNREQYF.

This clone was picked up one time. This chain uses TRBV5-6 with TRBJ2-5; tentatively, D is TRBD2 (5 bases). The germline CDR1 and CDR2 sequences are SGHDT and YYEEEE. Trimming removed 3 bases at V and 1 base at J, with 10 bases between. The CDR3 consists of 14 residues. The CDR3 DNA reads TGTGCCAGCAGCTCTTCGGGGTCCCAAGAGACCCAGTACTTC. The encoded protein is CASSSSGSQETQYF.

The rearrangement joins TRBV19 to TRBJ1-2; 9 positions agree with TRBD1. Trimming cost V 5 bases and J 4 bases; bases outside gene matches: 5. The CDR3 has 14 amino acids. Germline loops: CDR1 LNHDA, CDR2 SQIVND (reference sequence). CDR3 in amino acids: CASSEQGALYGYTF. The DNA of the CDR3 is TGTGCCAGTAGTGAACAGGGGGCCCTCTATGGCTACACCTTC.

The chain employs TRBV5-6 and TRBJ2-6; possibly TRBD2 for D (6 bases). CDR3 size: 19 residues. CDR1 and CDR2 (germline): SGHDT, YYEEEE. V gave up 1 base and J gave up 0 bases, with 17 bases separating them. The CDR3 bases are TGTGCCAGCAGCTTGTTCCGGGACTTTCGAAACTCTGGGGCCAACGTCCTGACTTTC. Residues: CASSLFRDFRNSGANVLTF. Filled out from reference TRBV5-6 and TRBJ2-6, the complete variable domain reads DAGVTQSPTHLIKTRGQQVTLRCSPKSGHDTVSWYQQALGQGPQFIFQYYEEEERQRGNFPDRFSGHQFPNYSSELNVNALLLGDSALYLCASSLFRDFRNSGANVLTFGAGSRLTVL.

The chain carries TRBV6-6 and TRBJ1-1; a possible D gene is TRBD1 (5 bases). Germline lookup yields CDR1 MNHNY and CDR2 SVGAGI (reference sequence). The CDR3 is 14 amino acids. The germline V and J ends were trimmed by 2 bases and 2 bases, with 9 bases remaining between them. CDR3 sequence reads: CASSYRDVNTEAFF. The CDR3 DNA is TGTGCCAGCAGTTACCGGGACGTCAACACTGAAGCTTTCTTT.

The chain joins TRBV29-1 to TRBJ1-1; D uncertain. The CDR3 consists of 13 residues. Per germline, CDR1 SQVTM and CDR2 ANQGSEA. V was cut by 4 bases and J by 6 bases, with 15 bases left in between. CDR3 nucleotides: TGCAGCGTTGGCACCCGATTGTCGGCTGAAGCTTTCTTT. Its translation: CSVGTRLSAEAFF. The full variable domain, its missing parts supplied by reference TRBV29-1 and TRBJ1-1, is SAVISQKPSRDICQRGTSLTIQCQVDSQVTMMFWYRQQPGQSLTLIATANQGSEATYESGFVIDKFPISRPNLTFSTLTVSNMSPEDSSIYLCSVGTRLSAEAFFGQGTRLTVV.

The chain uses TRBV5-1 and TRBJ2-7; TRBD2 might be the D (5 bases). Per the germline V gene, CDR1 is SGHRS and CDR2 is YFSETQ. The CDR3 loop spans 14 amino acids. The ends were cut back, 0 bases at V and 7 bases at J, with 14 bases in the middle. The CDR3 nucleotides are TGCGCCAGCAGCTTGGGGGCACGTTCGGGGGAGCAGTACTTC. Translation: CASSLGARSGEQYF.

This clone was found a few times. This chain connects TRBV18 to TRBJ2-7, with D perhaps matching TRBD2 (5 bases). The CDR3 length is 13 residues. CDR1 is KGHSH, CDR2 LQKENI, per germline. The V end lost 6 bases, the J end lost 3 bases, and 12 bases lay between the germline ends. The CDR3 nucleotides read TGTGCCAGCTCCGCCTATCGGGGCTACGAGCAGTACTTC. Residues: CASSAYRGYEQYF.

The rearrangement links TRBV5-1 to TRBJ2-7; D gene ambiguous. The CDR3 totals 10 residues. The germline gives CDR1 SGHRS, CDR2 YFSETQ. V was cut by 4 bases and J by 3 bases, with 2 bases left in between. CDR3 coding DNA: TGCGCCAGCAGCGTCTACGAGCAGTACTTC. Its translation: CASSVYEQYF. Full variable domain (remainder filled in from reference TRBV5-1 and TRBJ2-7): KAGVTQTPRYLIKTRGQQVTLSCSPISGHRSVSWYQQTPGQGLQFLFEYFSETQRNKGNFPGRFSGRQFSNSRSEMNVSTLELGDSALYLCASSVYEQYFGPGTRLTVT.

The rearrangement joins TRBV4-2 to TRBJ2-5; TRBD2 agrees at 11 bases. CDR1 and CDR2 (germline): LGHNA, YNFKEQ. With 4 bases clipped from V and 5 bases from J, the junction kept 6 bases outside the gene matches. The CDR3 runs 15 residues. This CDR3 is CASSPGTSGEETQYF. In DNA, the CDR3 is TGTGCCAGCAGCCCGGGGACTAGCGGTGAGGAGACCCAGTACTTC.

This chain joins TRBV5-1 and TRBJ2-3; TRBD2 might be the D (6 bases). This CDR3 has 17 amino acids. Germline values: CDR1 SGHRS, CDR2 YFSETQ. V was clipped by 3 bases and J by 6 bases, with 23 bases between them. The CDR3 loop is CASSSPLGRTYQDTQYF. The DNA for the CDR3 is TGCGCCAGCAGCTCCCCCCTTGGGAGGACATACCAGGATACGCAGTATTTT.

V usage is TRBV30 and J usage is TRBJ1-6; D is ambiguous. V was shortened by 2 bases and J by 6 bases, with 11 bases between the two germline ends. The germline CDR1 and CDR2 sequences are GTSNPN and SVGIG (reference sequence). The CDR3 is 14 amino acids. CDR3 region: CAWSFGVGNSPLHF. CDR3 sequence (DNA): TGTGCCTGGAGTTTCGGGGTCGGTAATTCACCCCTCCACTTT.

This chain connects TRBV5-4 to TRBJ2-3, with TRBD2 as a possible D gene (7 bases). There are 17 residues in the CDR3. In germline, CDR1 is SGHNT, CDR2 YYREEE (reference sequence). Trimming left V 3 bases short and J 7 bases short, with 24 bases between. CDR3 nucleotide sequence: TGTGCCAGCAGCTCTTCGATGGAGGGGGGGATCGTAAATACGCAGTATTTT. Its protein product is CASSSSMEGGIVNTQYF.